The clone carrying this TCR beta chain was picked up a small number of times. Its antigen is unknown. The V gene lost 2 bases and the J gene lost 2 bases, with 7 bases spanning the gap. CDR3 length equals 14 residues. Germline V gene data show CDR1 as MNHNS and CDR2 as SASEGT. This sample is part of a study of early T cells in non-severe SARS-CoV-2 infection. Broader study findings: Matches to VDJdb favored anti-spike CD8 responses and missed private and CD4 specificities.

Individual cDNA molecules received unique molecular identifiers during library preparation. Each CDR3 protein gets one entry after TCRdb re-called the 5' RACE reads with MiXCR. In the table there are 71,000 or so distinct CDR3 sequences, around 15% of which are singletons. The TCR originated in an adult who was a healthcare worker with PCR-confirmed SARS-CoV-2 infection or an uninfected control (not recorded which). The sample was whole blood. The rearrangement joins TRBV6-1 to TRBJ1-3, with D maybe TRBD1 (5 bases). In DNA form, the CDR3 reads TGTGCCAGCAGTGAACAGGGAACTGGAAACACCATATATTTT. Translating it yields CASSEQGTGNTIYF.